This is a list of T cell receptor beta chains from one sample in a study of cytomegalovirus exposure and HLA in healthy donors. Clones were read by immunoSEQ multiplex PCR, and TCRdb kept only the in-frame ones, dropping some. Of some 260,000 clones listed, about 90% were seen once; the top ten hold approximately 3%. The sequenced material came from PBMCs. These receptors originate from a woman aged 30 to 39 in good health and CMV-seronegative. Both conserved end residues are trimmed from each CDR3. A D gene is named only where the DNA matches it firmly.

V: TRBV23-1; D: .; length: 11; J: TRBJ2-7; CDR3: ASSLSLYYEQY
V: TRBV7-6; D: .; length: 12; J: TRBJ2-3; CDR3: ASSLVGATDTQY
V: TRBV4-1; D: TRBD2; length: 12; J: TRBJ2-7; CDR3: ASSDGLAGYEQY
V: TRBV4-3; D: .; length: 11; J: TRBJ2-7; CDR3: ASSQTEGYGQY
V: TRBV5-6; D: .; length: 11; J: TRBJ2-3; CDR3: ASSLAGPGTQY
V: TRBV27; D: .; length: 12; J: TRBJ2-2; CDR3: ASSLSRLTGELF
V: TRBV5-1; D: TRBD2; length: 17; J: TRBJ2-5; CDR3: ASSLAQGGTSGRGETQY
V: TRBV7-2; D: .; length: 12; J: TRBJ2-4; CDR3: ASSLDAAKNIQY
V: TRBV6-5; D: .; length: 9; J: TRBJ2-6; CDR3: ASSSANVLT
V: TRBV2; D: .; length: 9; J: TRBJ2-7; CDR3: ASLETYEQY
V: TRBV9; D: TRBD2; length: 12; J: TRBJ2-7; CDR3: ASSVAAGPYEQY
V: TRBV6-1; D: TRBD2; length: 12; J: TRBJ2-7; CDR3: ASSGLAGSYEQY
V: TRBV6-5; D: TRBD2; length: 12; J: TRBJ2-1; CDR3: ASRKTSGRNEQF
V: TRBV29-1; D: .; length: 10; J: TRBJ2-5; CDR3: SVEGNQETQY
V: TRBV28; D: TRBD2; length: 17; J: TRBJ2-5; CDR3: ASSPSGLLLAGVRGTQY
V: TRBV11-2; D: .; length: 11; J: TRBJ2-7; CDR3: ASSLVLTYEQY
V: TRBV7-9; D: TRBD2; length: 14; J: TRBJ2-1; CDR3: ASSQSGVSSYNEQF
V: TRBV6-1; D: .; length: 14; J: TRBJ2-7; CDR3: ASSEATAFSSYEQY
V: TRBV27; D: .; length: 13; J: TRBJ2-7; CDR3: ASSPRQGRVYEQY
V: TRBV6-5; D: TRBD1; length: 10; J: TRBJ1-2; CDR3: ASSGTARGYT
V: TRBV13; D: TRBD1; length: 13; J: TRBJ2-7; CDR3: ASSTGQGNSYEQY
V: TRBV7-7; D: TRBD1; length: 12; J: TRBJ2-3; CDR3: ASSERQGGDTQY
V: TRBV13; D: TRBD1; length: 13; J: TRBJ2-7; CDR3: ASSELDRDPYEQY
V: TRBV18; D: .; length: 11; J: TRBJ2-1; CDR3: ASSLETRVEQF
V: TRBV7-8; D: .; length: 11; J: TRBJ2-7; CDR3: ASSLSRLDEQY
V: TRBV7-9; D: .; length: 10; J: TRBJ1-1; CDR3: ASSLGVNEAF
V: TRBV11-1; D: TRBD1; length: 14; J: TRBJ2-2; CDR3: ASSHVGTGYTGELF
V: TRBV28; D: TRBD2; length: 13; J: TRBJ2-7; CDR3: ASSPSSGSSYEQY
V: TRBV5-1; D: TRBD1; length: 12; J: TRBJ2-7; CDR3: ASSDAGTDYEQY
V: TRBV2; D: .; length: 8; J: TRBJ1-2; CDR3: ASRRGGYT
V: TRBV30; D: .; length: 12; J: TRBJ1-4; CDR3: AWSSTVTNEKLF
V: TRBV6-1; D: TRBD1; length: 14; J: TRBJ2-7; CDR3: ASSEKGQGMGYEQY
V: TRBV9; D: TRBD2; length: 14; J: TRBJ2-1; CDR3: ASSVGTSGRPGEQF
V: TRBV27; D: TRBD2; length: 14; J: TRBJ2-7; CDR3: ASSTTGRGYYYEQY
V: TRBV6-5; D: .; length: 12; J: TRBJ1-4; CDR3: ASSRGWTNEKLF